This TCR beta chain was recorded in a study of T-cell memory formation after mild COVID-19. Study-wide context: Largely, TCR clusters stayed within a single donor. Study-level results: For contracting clones, CD4+ ones sat mainly in CM and EM, CD8+ in EMRA.

The CDR3 covers 12 residues. CDR1 is MDHEN and CDR2 is SYDVKM in the germline V gene. TCRdb independently ran MiXCR on the 5' RACE reads; one entry per CDR3 protein. The data hold around 250,000 distinct CDR3 sequences, with 15% to 20% observed a single time. This clonotype occurred a few times. What it binds is unknown. At one end, the junction sequence differs from germline, possibly due to a read error. The rearrangement links TRBV28 to TRBJ2-1; D ambiguous. The clonotype originates from a man aged 18-30 years who had mild COVID-19 (a few samples of this study predate the infection). Cell type and time point are not known. Sequencing was performed on PBMCs or a T cell subset sorted from them (not recorded which). CDR3: CASMVSSNEQFF. In DNA, the CDR3 is TGTGCCAGCATGGTCTCCTCCAATGAGCAGTTCTTC.